This paragraph reports one T cell receptor beta chain. The antigen remains undetermined. The sample originates from a study of T cell responses to AZD1222 COVID-19 vaccine. Overall study: Second-dose recipients at about 4 or about 12 weeks were treated as one pooled group. Study-wide points: Clonal diversity was possibly underestimated; the donors were predominantly white British and more often female. Close to half of all spike-specific TCRs reportedly target regions of the variants that are unmutated.

The germline gives CDR1 SGHDN, CDR2 FVKESK. V lost 3 bases to trimming and J lost 0 bases, with 11 bases between them. The CDR3 is 15 residues long. Clones were sequenced by immunoSEQ multiplex PCR, and TCRdb holds only the in-frame ones, with some missing. The sample carries about 150,000 clones, 90% recorded once. Sample: peripheral blood, taken on day 0 of AZD1222 vaccination. This receptor was obtained from an adult in good health. The chain employs TRBV14 and TRBJ1-1; tentative D call: TRBD1 (5 bases). CDR3 sequence (DNA): TGTGCCAGCAGCCATTTCGGGACGTTGAACACTGAAGCTTTCTTT. Its protein is CASSHFGTLNTEAFF.